The next 27 T cell receptor beta chains were all read from a single sample in a study of blood T cell repertoires in COVID-19. Sequenced by immunoSEQ multiplex PCR; TCRdb stores in-frame clones only, minus some. The sample records 100,000 or so clones, 65% to 90% being singletons. The sample consisted of PBMCs or T cells enriched from blood (not recorded which). These receptors originate from a woman aged 50 to 60 who had recovered from COVID-19.

V and J are TRBV7-3 and TRBJ2-4; D gene uncertain. Germline CDR1 and CDR2: SGHTA and FQGTGA. The CDR3 has 16 residues. V lost 2 bases and J lost 0, with 11 bases in between. The CDR3 reads CASSLGGSLAKNIQYF. In DNA, the CDR3 is TGTGCCAGCAGCTTAGGCGGTTCCCTAGCCAAAAACATTCAGTACTTC.

In its sample, this clone was seen a few times. This chain links TRBV28 with TRBJ1-5; 7 bases agree with TRBD1. The CDR3 runs to 16 residues. The germline V gene encodes CDR1 MDHEN and CDR2 SYDVKM. Trimming removed 6 bases from V and 6 bases from J; junction bases left unmatched: 14. This CDR3 reads CASRRTGQARGQPQHF. CDR3 in DNA: TGTGCCAGCAGAAGGACCGGACAGGCTCGGGGTCAGCCCCAGCATTTT.

V and J are TRBV7-3 and TRBJ2-2; D may be TRBD2 (5 bases). Germline-derived CDR1 and CDR2 are SGHTA and FQGTGA. The CDR3 extends over 15 amino acids. The V gene lost 5 bases and the J gene lost 0 bases, with 10 bases spanning the gap. The CDR3 spells CASSPSRANTGELFF. Written as DNA, the CDR3 is TGTGCCAGCAGCCCCTCGAGGGCGAACACCGGGGAGCTGTTTTTT.

As for this clone: Other DNA sequences in the same sample also yield this CDR3. The chain uses TRBV5-1 and TRBJ1-4, with 7 bases identical to TRBD1. V dropped 2 bases and J dropped 7; count of bases not matched to a gene: 5. This CDR3 contains 14 residues. Germline V gives CDR1 SGHRS, CDR2 YFSETQ. Here the CDR3 DNA reads TGCGCCAGCAGCTTAGGGGGCTTGGGTGAAAAACTGTTTTTT. It encodes CASSLGGLGEKLFF.

V usage is TRBV28 and J usage is TRBJ1-6, with a possible D match to TRBD1 (5 bases). The CDR3 consists of 13 residues. Trimming removed 7 bases from V and 11 bases from J, with 15 bases in between. Germline V gives CDR1 MDHEN, CDR2 SYDVKM. The CDR3 reads CASKSGVVPPLHF. The CDR3 bases are TGTGCCAGCAAATCGGGGGTTGTGCCACCCCTCCACTTT.

J is TRBJ1-2 and V is TRBV3-1 (or the pseudogene TRBV3-2); 12 bases match TRBD1. The V and J ends lost 0 bases and 8 bases, in that order; junction bases with no gene match: 1. Germline V gene lookup returns CDR1 LGHDT and CDR2 YNNKEL (reference sequence). There are 14 residues in the CDR3. This CDR3 reads CASSQDGTGGGYTF. CDR3 nucleotide sequence: TGTGCCAGCAGCCAAGATGGGACAGGGGGCGGCTACACCTTC.

The chain recombines TRBV11-3 with TRBJ2-2, with D maybe TRBD2 (5 bases). The V and J ends lost 0 bases and 3 bases respectively, with 11 bases between them. This CDR3 contains 16 residues. Germline CDR1 and CDR2: SGHNT and YENEEA. The CDR3 nucleotides are TGTGCCAGCAGCTTAGATGGCGGGCGTGACACCGGGGAGCTGTTTTTT. It specifies CASSLDGGRDTGELFF.

This rearrangement joins TRBV30 to TRBJ1-1; D may be TRBD1 (5 bases). Germline V CDR1 and CDR2: GTSNPN, SVGIG (reference sequence). Trimming took off 2 bases at V and 5 bases at J, with 15 bases between the two ends. This CDR3 is 14 amino acids long. CDR3 residues: CAWSPPGGVTEAFF. CDR3 sequence (DNA): TGTGCCTGGAGTCCTCCGGGGGGTGTAACTGAAGCTTTCTTT. Full variable domain (outside the CDR3, taken from reference TRBV30 and TRBJ1-1): SQTIHQWPATLVQPVGSPLSLECTVEGTSNPNLYWYRQAAGRGLQLLFYSVGIGQISSEVPQNLSASRPQDRQFILSSKKLLLSDSGFYLCAWSPPGGVTEAFFGQGTRLTVV.

The chain recombines TRBV10-1 with TRBJ1-2; TRBD1 matches at 9 bases. J was trimmed by 7 bases and V by 4 bases; bases with no gene match: 4. The CDR3 totals 13 residues. CDR1 is WNHNN, CDR2 SYGVQD, per germline (reference sequence). CDR3 region: CASSAGTGIGYTF. In nucleotides, the CDR3 is TGCGCCAGCAGTGCCGGGACAGGGATTGGCTACACCTTC.

The chain combines TRBV28 with TRBJ2-5, with 10 bases fitting TRBD2. With 7 bases clipped from V and 3 bases from J, the junction kept 8 bases outside the gene matches. The CDR3 sequence is 15 residues long. CDR1 is MDHEN, CDR2 SYDVKM, per germline. Written as DNA, the CDR3 is TGTGCCAGCACCTTAGCGGGAGGAAGCAAAGAGACCCAGTACTTC. It translates to CASTLAGGSKETQYF.

V and J are TRBV3-1 (or the pseudogene TRBV3-2) and TRBJ2-1; 11 bases fit TRBD2. Germline-derived CDR1 and CDR2 are LGHDT and YNNKEL (reference sequence). Trimming at V came to 10 bases and at J to 3 bases, leaving 2 bases not matched to a gene. The CDR3 length is 13 residues. The CDR3 sequence is CATTSGVYNEQFF. The CDR3 DNA reads TGTGCCACGACTAGCGGGGTCTACAATGAGCAGTTCTTC.

The chain carries TRBV18 and TRBJ1-1, with D unresolved. Per germline, CDR1 KGHSH and CDR2 LQKENI. The CDR3 has 16 residues. The V end lost 3 bases, the J end lost 1 base, and 15 bases lay between the germline ends. CDR3 nucleotides: TGTGCCAGCTCACCCGGCGGGAGTAAAGCGAACACTGAAGCTTTCTTT. As protein: CASSPGGSKANTEAFF.

This clone was observed once. The chain employs TRBV10-2 and TRBJ1-1; D unclear. CDR1 is WSHSY, CDR2 SAAADI, per germline. V was trimmed by 0 bases and J by 2 bases, leaving 7 bases between them. The CDR3 covers 14 residues. The DNA for the CDR3 is TGCGCCAGCAGTGAGTCCCCATCAAACACTGAAGCTTTCTTT. This translates into CASSESPSNTEAFF.

The V and J genes are TRBV3-1 (or the pseudogene TRBV3-2) and TRBJ1-5, with D tentatively TRBD1 (6 bases). The length of the CDR3 is 13 residues. V lost 5 bases and J lost 7, with 12 bases in between. Germline V CDR1 and CDR2: LGHDT, YNNKEL (reference sequence). The CDR3 region is CASSVQGKQPQHF. The CDR3 DNA sequence: TGTGCCAGCAGCGTGCAGGGGAAACAGCCCCAGCATTTT.

CDR3 loop: CASSIVPSGAYEQYF. The DNA for the CDR3 is TGTGCCAGTAGTATAGTCCCTAGCGGAGCCTACGAGCAGTACTTC. This rearrangement joins TRBV19 to TRBJ2-7; TRBD2 matches at 7 bases. The CDR3 runs 15 residues. The germline CDR1 and CDR2 sequences are LNHDA and SQIVND (reference sequence). V shed 1 base, J shed 2 bases, and the junction held 5 bases outside the gene matches.

This sequence joins TRBV4-2 and TRBJ2-3, with a possible D match to TRBD2 (6 bases). Germline loops: CDR1 LGHNA, CDR2 YNFKEQ. Trimming took off 5 bases at V and 2 bases at J, with 17 bases between the two ends. There are 16 residues in the CDR3. CDR3 in amino acids: CASSYNVAEDTDTQYF. DNA for the CDR3: TGTGCCAGCAGCTACAACGTAGCGGAAGACACAGATACGCAGTATTTT.

J is TRBJ2-6 and V is TRBV28; unclear D gene. Trimming took off 6 bases at V and 1 base at J, with 10 bases between the two ends. Germline CDR1 and CDR2: MDHEN and SYDVKM. The CDR3 spans 15 residues. The CDR3 protein is CASSPERSGANVLTF. The CDR3 nucleotides read TGTGCCAGCAGCCCAGAGCGTTCTGGGGCCAACGTCCTGACTTTC.

V and J are TRBV6-5 and TRBJ2-1, with 9 bases aligning to TRBD2. The CDR3 loop spans 16 amino acids. The germline gives CDR1 MNHEY, CDR2 SVGAGI. Trimming at V came to 2 bases and at J to 5 bases, leaving 7 bases not matched to a gene. The CDR3 reads CASSYRERGANNEQFF. The CDR3 DNA follows: TGTGCCAGCAGTTACCGTGAGCGGGGGGCCAACAATGAGCAGTTCTTC.

V usage is TRBV3-1 (or the pseudogene TRBV3-2) and J usage is TRBJ2-1; TRBD2 might be the D (5 bases). The V gene lost 1 base and the J gene lost 2 bases, with 12 bases spanning the gap. CDR1 and CDR2 (germline): LGHDT, YNNKEL (reference sequence). The CDR3 is 16 amino acids. The CDR3 sequence is CASSQASPGTYNEQFF. The CDR3 bases are TGTGCCAGCAGCCAAGCATCCCCGGGGACCTACAATGAGCAGTTCTTC.

V usage is TRBV7-2 and J usage is TRBJ2-1; 11 bases match TRBD2. V trimming: 3 bases; J trimming: 8 bases; junction bases outside the gene matches: 3. CDR1 is SGHTA, CDR2 FQGNSA, per germline. The CDR3 sequence is 14 residues long. The CDR3 protein is CASSFTSGSDEQFF. The CDR3 coding sequence is TGTGCCAGCAGCTTTACTAGCGGGAGCGATGAGCAGTTCTTC.

The V and J genes are TRBV28 and TRBJ2-6; 7 bases agree with TRBD1. V was pared by 6 bases and J by 4 bases, with 12 bases of the junction left unmatched. The germline V gene has CDR1 MDHEN and CDR2 SYDVKM. This CDR3 has 17 residues. In nucleotides, the CDR3 is TGTGCCAGCAGACCGACAGGGAGAAAATCAGGGGCCAACGTCCTGACTTTC. This codes for CASRPTGRKSGANVLTF.

This chain joins TRBV7-2 and TRBJ2-3; 10 positions agree with TRBD2. In germline, CDR1 is SGHTA, CDR2 FQGNSA. V lost 5 bases to trimming and J lost 7 bases; unmatched junction nucleotides: 6. This CDR3 is 14 amino acids long. The CDR3 loop reads CASSPPGLAYTQYF. DNA for the CDR3: TGTGCCAGCAGCCCACCGGGACTAGCGTATACGCAGTATTTT.

This clone is categorized as medium-sized. This chain joins TRBV6-4 and TRBJ2-3; 9 nucleotides match TRBD2. The CDR3 has 15 residues. V dropped 2 bases and J dropped 4; count of bases not matched to a gene: 4. The germline gives CDR1 MRHNA, CDR2 SNTAGT. CDR3 in DNA: TGTGCCAGCAGTGACGGGGCGGGAGGGCCAGATACGCAGTATTTT. This codes for CASSDGAGGPDTQYF.

The genes are TRBV2 and TRBJ2-3; TRBD1 is a possible D gene (5 bases). The V gene's germline CDR1 is SNHLY and CDR2 FYNNEI. This CDR3 is built from 13 residues. V was trimmed by 8 bases and J by 2 bases, leaving 11 bases between them. In DNA form, the CDR3 reads TGTGCCAGCCACCGACAGACCACAGATACGCAGTATTTT. This encodes CASHRQTTDTQYF.

The chain joins TRBV5-1 to TRBJ2-3; a weak D match, TRBD2 (6 bases). V was shortened by 2 bases and J by 4 bases, with 14 bases between the two germline ends. The germline gives CDR1 SGHRS, CDR2 YFSETQ. The CDR3 runs 15 residues. The CDR3 bases are TGCGCCAGCAGCTTCACGGGAGCGCTGGCAGATACGCAGTATTTT. Translating it yields CASSFTGALADTQYF.

The rearrangement links TRBV5-1 to TRBJ2-5; 8 bases line up with TRBD2. The germline V gene encodes CDR1 SGHRS and CDR2 YFSETQ. This CDR3 comprises 16 residues. With 4 bases clipped from V and 0 bases from J, the junction kept 8 bases outside the gene matches. DNA for the CDR3: TGCGCCAGCAGCCTGGGGAGCGGGGGAGACCAAGAGACCCAGTACTTC. Protein product: CASSLGSGGDQETQYF. The whole variable domain, remainder taken from reference TRBV5-1 and TRBJ2-5, is KAGVTQTPRYLIKTRGQQVTLSCSPISGHRSVSWYQQTPGQGLQFLFEYFSETQRNKGNFPGRFSGRQFSNSRSEMNVSTLELGDSALYLCASSLGSGGDQETQYFGPGTRLLVL.

CDR3 DNA: TGTGCCAGGACTAGCGGGCCTACACCCGGGGGCAATGAGCAGTTCTTC. Amino acids: CARTSGPTPGGNEQFF. This chain links TRBV27 with TRBJ2-1; TRBD2 matches at 10 bases. Germline V gene lookup returns CDR1 MNHEY and CDR2 SMNVEV (reference sequence). The CDR3 sequence is 16 residues long. V shed 9 bases and J 6 bases; nucleotides not matched to a gene: 14.